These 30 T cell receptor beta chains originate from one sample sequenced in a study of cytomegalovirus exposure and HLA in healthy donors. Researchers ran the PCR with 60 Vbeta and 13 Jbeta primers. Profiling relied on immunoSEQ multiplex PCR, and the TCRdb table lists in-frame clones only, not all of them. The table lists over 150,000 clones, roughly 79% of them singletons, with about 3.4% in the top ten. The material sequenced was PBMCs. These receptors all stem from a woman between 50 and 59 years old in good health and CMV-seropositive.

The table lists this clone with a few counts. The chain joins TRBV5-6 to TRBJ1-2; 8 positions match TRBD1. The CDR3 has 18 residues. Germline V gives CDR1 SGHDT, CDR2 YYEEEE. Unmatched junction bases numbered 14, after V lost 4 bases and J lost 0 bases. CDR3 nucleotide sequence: TGTGCCAGCAGCAAAACTCGGACAGGGAAGATAGCTAACTATGGCTACACCTTC. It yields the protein CASSKTRTGKIANYGYTF.

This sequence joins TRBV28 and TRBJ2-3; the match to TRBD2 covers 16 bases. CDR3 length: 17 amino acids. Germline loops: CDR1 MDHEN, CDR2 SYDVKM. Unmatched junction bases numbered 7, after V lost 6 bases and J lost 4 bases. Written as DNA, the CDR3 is TGTGCCAGCAGCCTAAGCGGGACTAGCGGGAGGGCAGATACGCAGTATTTT. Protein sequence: CASSLSGTSGRADTQYF.

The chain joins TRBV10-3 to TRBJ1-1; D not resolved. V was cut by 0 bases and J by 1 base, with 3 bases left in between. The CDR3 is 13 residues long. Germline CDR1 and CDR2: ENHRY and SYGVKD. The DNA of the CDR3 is TGTGCCATCAGTGAGTCGAGGAACACTGAAGCTTTCTTT. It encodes CAISESRNTEAFF.

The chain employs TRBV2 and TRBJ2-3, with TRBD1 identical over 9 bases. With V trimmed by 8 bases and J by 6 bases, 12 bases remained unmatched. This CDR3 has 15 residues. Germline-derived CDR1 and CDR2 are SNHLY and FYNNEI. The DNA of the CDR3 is TGTGCCAGCGGGGGACAGGGCGCCGGGGGGGATACGCAGTATTTT. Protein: CASGGQGAGGDTQYF. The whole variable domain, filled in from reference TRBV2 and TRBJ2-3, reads EPEVTQTPSHQVTQMGQEVILRCVPISNHLYFYWYRQILGQKVEFLVSFYNNEISEKSEIFDDQFSVERPDGSNFTLKIRSTKLEDSAMYFCASGGQGAGGDTQYFGPGTRLTVL.

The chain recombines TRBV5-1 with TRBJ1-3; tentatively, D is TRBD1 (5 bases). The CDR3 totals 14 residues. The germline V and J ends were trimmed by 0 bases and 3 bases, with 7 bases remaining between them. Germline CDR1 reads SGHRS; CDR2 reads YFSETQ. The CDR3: CASSLGRGGNTIYF. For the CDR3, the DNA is TGCGCCAGCAGCTTGGGGAGGGGTGGAAACACCATATATTTT.

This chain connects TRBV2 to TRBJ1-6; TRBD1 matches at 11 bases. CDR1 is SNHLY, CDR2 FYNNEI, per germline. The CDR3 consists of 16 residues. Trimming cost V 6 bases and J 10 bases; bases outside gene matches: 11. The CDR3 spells CASSRTGGTLGSPLHF. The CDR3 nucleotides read TGTGCCAGCAGCCGGACAGGGGGCACCTTAGGGTCACCCCTCCACTTT.

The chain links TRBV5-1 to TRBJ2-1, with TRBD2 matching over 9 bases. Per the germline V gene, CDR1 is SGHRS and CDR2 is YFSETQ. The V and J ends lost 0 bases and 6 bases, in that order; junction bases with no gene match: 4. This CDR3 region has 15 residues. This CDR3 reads CASSLDGLAPNEQFF. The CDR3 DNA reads TGCGCCAGCAGCTTGGATGGACTAGCGCCCAATGAGCAGTTCTTC. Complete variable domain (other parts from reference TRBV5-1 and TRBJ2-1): KAGVTQTPRYLIKTRGQQVTLSCSPISGHRSVSWYQQTPGQGLQFLFEYFSETQRNKGNFPGRFSGRQFSNSRSEMNVSTLELGDSALYLCASSLDGLAPNEQFFGPGTRLTVL.

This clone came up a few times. CDR3 amino acids: CASSSRRGMSDTQYF. In DNA, the CDR3 is TGTGCCAGCAGCTCCCGAAGGGGGATGTCAGATACGCAGTATTTT. The V gene is TRBV7-2, the J gene TRBJ2-3; perhaps TRBD1 as D (6 bases). The germline V and J ends were trimmed by 4 bases and 4 bases, with 15 bases remaining between them. Germline CDR1 reads SGHTA; CDR2 reads FQGNSA. This CDR3 contains 15 residues.

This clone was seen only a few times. The CDR3 coding sequence is TGTGCCAGCAGCTCCCCCCCGTTCGATGAGCAGTTCTTC. Translated, it gives CASSSPPFDEQFF. The chain couples TRBV7-9 to TRBJ2-1; D unclear. CDR1 is SEHNR, CDR2 FQNEAQ, per germline (reference sequence). The CDR3 consists of 13 residues. Trimming removed 4 bases from V and 8 bases from J, with 12 bases in between.

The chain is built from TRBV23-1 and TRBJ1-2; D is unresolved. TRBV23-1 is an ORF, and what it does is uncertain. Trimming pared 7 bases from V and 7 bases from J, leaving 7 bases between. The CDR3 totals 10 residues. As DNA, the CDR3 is TGCGCCAGCATTAGAGGTGGCTACACCTTC. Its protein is CASIRGGYTF.

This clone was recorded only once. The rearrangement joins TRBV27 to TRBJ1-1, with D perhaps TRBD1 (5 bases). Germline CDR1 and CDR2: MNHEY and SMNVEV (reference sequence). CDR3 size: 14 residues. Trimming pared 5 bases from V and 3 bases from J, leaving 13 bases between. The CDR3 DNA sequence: TGTGCCAGCAGTCCGTTGGGAGGGGACACTGAAGCTTTCTTT. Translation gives CASSPLGGDTEAFF.

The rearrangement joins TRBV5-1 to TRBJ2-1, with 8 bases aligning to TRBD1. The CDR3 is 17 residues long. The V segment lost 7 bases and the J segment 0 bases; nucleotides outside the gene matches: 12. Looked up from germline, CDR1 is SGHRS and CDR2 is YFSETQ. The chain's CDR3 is CASRTEQGAGSYNEQFF. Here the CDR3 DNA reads TGCGCCAGCCGCACGGAGCAGGGGGCTGGCTCCTACAATGAGCAGTTCTTC.

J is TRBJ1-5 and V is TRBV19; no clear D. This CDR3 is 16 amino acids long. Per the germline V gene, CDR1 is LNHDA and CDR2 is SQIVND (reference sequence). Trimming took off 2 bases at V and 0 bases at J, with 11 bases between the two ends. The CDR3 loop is CASSISSAYSNQPQHF. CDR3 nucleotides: TGTGCCAGTAGTATATCCAGCGCTTATAGCAATCAGCCCCAGCATTTT.

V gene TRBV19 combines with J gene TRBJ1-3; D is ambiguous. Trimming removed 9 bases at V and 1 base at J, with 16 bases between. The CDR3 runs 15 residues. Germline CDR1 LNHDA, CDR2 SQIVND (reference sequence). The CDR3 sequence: CASLPIHGSGNTIYF. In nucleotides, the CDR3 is TGTGCCAGCCTCCCGATTCACGGTTCTGGAAACACCATATATTTT.

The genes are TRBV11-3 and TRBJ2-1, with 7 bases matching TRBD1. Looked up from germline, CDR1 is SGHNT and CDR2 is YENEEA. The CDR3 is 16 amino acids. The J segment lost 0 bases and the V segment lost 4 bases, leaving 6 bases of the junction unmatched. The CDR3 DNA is TGTGCCAGCAGCTCGGGGACAGATAGCTCCTACAATGAGCAGTTCTTC. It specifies CASSSGTDSSYNEQFF.

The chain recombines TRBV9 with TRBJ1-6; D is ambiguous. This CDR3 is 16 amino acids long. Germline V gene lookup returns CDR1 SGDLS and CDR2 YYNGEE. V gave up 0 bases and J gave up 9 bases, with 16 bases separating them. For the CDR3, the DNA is TGTGCCAGCAGCGTAGAGCCCGACTTATTCGGTTCACCCCTCCACTTT. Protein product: CASSVEPDLFGSPLHF.

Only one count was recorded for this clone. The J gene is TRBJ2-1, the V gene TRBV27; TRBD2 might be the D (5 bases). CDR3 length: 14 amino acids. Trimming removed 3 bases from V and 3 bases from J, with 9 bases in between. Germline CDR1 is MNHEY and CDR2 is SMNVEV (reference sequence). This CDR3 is CASSFGVGYNEQFF. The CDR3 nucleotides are TGTGCCAGCAGTTTCGGGGTGGGCTACAATGAGCAGTTCTTC.

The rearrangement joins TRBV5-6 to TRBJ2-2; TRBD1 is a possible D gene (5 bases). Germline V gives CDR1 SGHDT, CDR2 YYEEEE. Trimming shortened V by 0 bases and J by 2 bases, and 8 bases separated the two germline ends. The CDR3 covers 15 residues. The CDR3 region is CASSLEQDNTGELFF. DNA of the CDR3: TGTGCCAGCAGCTTGGAACAGGACAACACCGGGGAGCTGTTTTTT.

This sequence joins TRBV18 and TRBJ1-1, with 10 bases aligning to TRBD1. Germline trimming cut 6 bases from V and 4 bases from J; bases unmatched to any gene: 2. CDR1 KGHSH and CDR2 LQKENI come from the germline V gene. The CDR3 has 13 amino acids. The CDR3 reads CASSGTGVTEAFF. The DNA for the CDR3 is TGTGCCAGCTCGGGGACAGGGGTCACTGAAGCTTTCTTT.

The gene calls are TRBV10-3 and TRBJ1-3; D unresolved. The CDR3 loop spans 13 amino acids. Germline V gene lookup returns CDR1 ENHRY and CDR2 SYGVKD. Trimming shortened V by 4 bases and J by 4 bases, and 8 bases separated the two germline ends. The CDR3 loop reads CAISVGSGNTIYF. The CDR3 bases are TGTGCCATCAGTGTCGGTAGCGGAAACACCATATATTTT.

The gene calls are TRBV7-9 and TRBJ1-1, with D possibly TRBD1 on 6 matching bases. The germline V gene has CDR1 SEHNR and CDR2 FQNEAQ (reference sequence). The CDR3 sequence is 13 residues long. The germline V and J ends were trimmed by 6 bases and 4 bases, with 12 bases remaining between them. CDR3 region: CASRTGHGTEAFF. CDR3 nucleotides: TGTGCCAGCAGGACAGGTCACGGCACTGAAGCTTTCTTT.

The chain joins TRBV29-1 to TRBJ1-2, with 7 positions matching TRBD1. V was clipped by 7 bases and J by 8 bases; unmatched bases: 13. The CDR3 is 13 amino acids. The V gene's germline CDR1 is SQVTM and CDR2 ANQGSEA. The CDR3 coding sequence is TGCAGCGGATTAGGGACAGATGGTGAAGGCTACACCTTC. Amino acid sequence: CSGLGTDGEGYTF.

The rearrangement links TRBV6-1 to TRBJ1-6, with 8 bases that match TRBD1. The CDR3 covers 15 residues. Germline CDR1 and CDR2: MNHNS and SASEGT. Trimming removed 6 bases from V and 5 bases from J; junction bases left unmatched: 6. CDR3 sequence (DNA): TGTGCCAGCAGACCCGGGACAGGCAATAATTCACCCCTCCACTTT. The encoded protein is CASRPGTGNNSPLHF.

CDR3 residues: CASSWRLAGAYNEQFF. The CDR3 DNA is TGTGCCAGCAGCTGGAGACTAGCGGGGGCCTACAATGAGCAGTTCTTC. The chain employs TRBV7-2 and TRBJ2-1; 12 positions agree with TRBD2. The CDR3 covers 16 residues. Losses at the gene ends were 4 bases for V and 2 bases for J; bases not matched to a gene: 3. Germline V gene data show CDR1 as SGHTA and CDR2 as FQGNSA. Combining the CDR3 with reference TRBV7-2 and TRBJ2-1 gives the whole variable domain GAGVSQSPSNKVTEKGKDVELRCDPISGHTALYWYRQSLGQGLEFLIYFQGNSAPDKSGLPSDRFSAERTGGSVSTLTIQRTQQEDSAVYLCASSWRLAGAYNEQFFGPGTRLTVL.

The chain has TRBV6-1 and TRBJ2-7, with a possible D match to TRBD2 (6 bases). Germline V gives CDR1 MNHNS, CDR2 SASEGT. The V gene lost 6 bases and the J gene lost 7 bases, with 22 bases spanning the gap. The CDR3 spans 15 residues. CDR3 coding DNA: TGTGCCAGCAGGTGGGGAGGACTCGCCGATGGAGAGCAGTACTTC. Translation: CASRWGGLADGEQYF.

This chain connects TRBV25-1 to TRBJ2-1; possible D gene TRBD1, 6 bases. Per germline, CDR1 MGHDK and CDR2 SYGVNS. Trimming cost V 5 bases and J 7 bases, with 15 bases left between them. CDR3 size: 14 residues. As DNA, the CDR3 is TGTGCCAGCAGTAGTTACAGGGAAGAAAATGAGCAGTTCTTC. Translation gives CASSSYREENEQFF.

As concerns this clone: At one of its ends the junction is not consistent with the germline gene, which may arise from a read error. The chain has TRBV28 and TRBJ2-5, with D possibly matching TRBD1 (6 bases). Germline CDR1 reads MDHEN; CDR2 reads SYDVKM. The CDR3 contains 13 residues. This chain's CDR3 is CASSFSDRPKLNF. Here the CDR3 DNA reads TGTGCCAGCAGTTTTAGCGACAGGCCCAAGTTGAACTTC. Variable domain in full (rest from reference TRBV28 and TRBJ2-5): DVKVTQSSRYLVKRTGEKVFLECVQDMDHENMFWYRQDPGLGLRLIYFSYDVKMKEKGDIPEGYSVSREKKERFSLILESASTNQTSMYLCASSFSDRPKLNFGPGTRLLVL.

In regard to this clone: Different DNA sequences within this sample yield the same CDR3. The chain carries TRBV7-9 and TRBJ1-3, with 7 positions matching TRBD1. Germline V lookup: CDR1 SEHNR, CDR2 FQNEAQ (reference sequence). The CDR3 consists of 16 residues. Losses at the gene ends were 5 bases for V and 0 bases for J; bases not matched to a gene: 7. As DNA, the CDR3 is TGTGCCAGCAGCGGACGGACAGGCAGCTCTGGAAACACCATATATTTT. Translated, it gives CASSGRTGSSGNTIYF.

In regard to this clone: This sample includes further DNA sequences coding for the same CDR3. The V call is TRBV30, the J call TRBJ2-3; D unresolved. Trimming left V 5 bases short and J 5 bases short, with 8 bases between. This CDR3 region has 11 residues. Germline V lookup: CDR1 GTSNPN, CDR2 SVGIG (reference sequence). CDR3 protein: CAWSRRDTQYF. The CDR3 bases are TGTGCCTGGTCAAGGAGAGATACGCAGTATTTT.

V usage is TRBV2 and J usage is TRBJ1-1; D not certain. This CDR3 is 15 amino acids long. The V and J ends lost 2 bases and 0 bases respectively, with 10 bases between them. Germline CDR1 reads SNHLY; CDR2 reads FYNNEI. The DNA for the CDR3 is TGTGCCAGCAGTGAACAGACATACATGAACACTGAAGCTTTCTTT. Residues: CASSEQTYMNTEAFF.